Presented here are 2 T cell receptor beta chains from one specimen sequenced in a study of shared clonotypes between healthy human individuals. The method was immunoSEQ multiplex PCR; TCRdb's version includes in-frame clones alone and lacks a portion of them. The sample gives 2 million to 2.5 million clones, 85% to 95% of which show up once; 0.3% to 0.45% is in the top ten. The sequenced material came from naive CD4+ T cells from PBMCs. Documented subset: CD45RA+ positively selected. These TCRs come from a man aged 18 to 29 in good health. Some clones in this sample may be carry-over from other donors' samples.

The J gene is TRBJ2-2, the V gene TRBV7-9, with D uncertain. The CDR3 is 14 amino acids. CDR1 is SEHNR and CDR2 is FQNEAQ in the germline V gene (reference sequence). The V end lost 5 bases, the J end lost 6 bases, and 13 bases lay between the germline ends. CDR3 sequence reads: CASSPRADAGELFF. The CDR3 bases are TGTGCCAGCAGCCCGAGAGCAGACGCCGGGGAGCTGTTTTTT.

This chain connects TRBV11-2 to TRBJ2-2, with 9 bases matching TRBD1. CDR3 length: 15 amino acids. Trimming took 5 bases from V and 5 from J; bases not matched to a gene: 6. The V gene's germline CDR1 is SGHAT and CDR2 FQNNGV. The CDR3, as DNA: TGTGCCAGCAGCCCCGACAGGGGGAGGACCGGGGAGCTGTTTTTT. Translated, it gives CASSPDRGRTGELFF.